Listed here is a single TCR beta chain. As yet, its antigen is unknown. The amount of total RNA extracted per sample was at least 5 micrograms. CDR3 length equals 12 residues. Germline V lookup: CDR1 LGHNT, CDR2 FRNRAP. Unmatched junction bases numbered 1, after V lost 6 bases and J lost 3 bases. A J-beta primer mix and a sample-barcoded 5' primer were used in a second PCR of roughly 7 to 12 cycles. CDR3-containing paired-end reads numbered at least 2.5 million in each sample. TCRdb fed the 5' RACE reads into MiXCR, producing one record per CDR3 protein. This sample has 380,000 or so distinct CDR3 sequences; approximately 51% occur once, and the top ten carry under 60%. This record comes from a study of blood T cells in healthy people across ages. Whole-study findings and limits: Unsorted PBMCs ruled out conclusive naive versus antigen-experienced comparison. Per million T cells, the diversity of TCR beta decreased roughly linearly as age advanced.

The TCR comes from a man aged 55 to 69 in good health. The gene calls are TRBV12-5 and TRBJ2-5, with 7 bases fitting TRBD2. The sample taken for sequencing was blood. The CDR3 region is CASGRGEETQYF. The CDR3 DNA reads as TGTGCTAGTGGCCGGGGGGAAGAGACCCAGTACTTC.